The present T cell receptor (beta chain) was sequenced within a study of blood T cell repertoires in COVID-19. Looking at the study overall: Researchers got acute and convalescent COVID-19 samples from the United States, Italy and Spain. T cells, B-cell-depleted T cells, or PBMCs supplied cDNA or gDNA.

Under the authors' procedure: Reference gene primer amplification yielded estimated nucleated cell counts. Clones were read by immunoSEQ multiplex PCR, and TCRdb kept only the in-frame ones, dropping some. V, J and clone size were drawn from that table, and D and trimming were deduced from the DNA. The table records under 200,000 clones, approximately 90% of them present only once. Those who participated ranged in age from roughly 18 to 100 years and resided in some 24 US areas. The CDR3 has 11 amino acids. CDR1 and CDR2 (germline): SGHRS, YFSETQ. V dropped 3 bases and J dropped 3 bases, with 4 bases sitting between them.

The rearrangement joins TRBV5-1 to TRBJ2-7; D ambiguous. The sequenced sample was PBMCs or T cells enriched from blood (not recorded which). This TCR derives from a woman aged 40 to 55 in a cohort exposed to, infected with or recovered from COVID-19 (not recorded which). CDR3 DNA: TGCGCCAGCAGCTCCAACTACGAGCAGTACTTC. This translates into CASSSNYEQYF. Using reference TRBV5-1 and TRBJ2-7 for the parts outside the CDR3, the full variable domain is KAGVTQTPRYLIKTRGQQVTLSCSPISGHRSVSWYQQTPGQGLQFLFEYFSETQRNKGNFPGRFSGRQFSNSRSEMNVSTLELGDSALYLCASSSNYEQYFGPGTRLTVT.